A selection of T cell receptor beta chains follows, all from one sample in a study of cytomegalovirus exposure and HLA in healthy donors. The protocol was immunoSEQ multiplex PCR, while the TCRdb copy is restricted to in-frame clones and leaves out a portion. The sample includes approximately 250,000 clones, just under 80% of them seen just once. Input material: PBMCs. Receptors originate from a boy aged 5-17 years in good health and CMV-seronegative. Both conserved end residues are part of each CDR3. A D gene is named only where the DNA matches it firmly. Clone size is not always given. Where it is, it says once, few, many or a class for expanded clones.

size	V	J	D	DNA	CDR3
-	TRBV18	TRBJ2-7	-	TGTGCCAGCTCACCCCAGGGTACTGTCCACGAGCAGTACTTC	CASSPQGTVHEQYF
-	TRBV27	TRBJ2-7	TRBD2	TGTGCCAGCAGCCCATGGGGGGGCTACGAGCAGTACTTC	CASSPWGGYEQYF
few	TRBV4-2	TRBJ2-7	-	TGTGCCAGCAGCCAAGATCACGGGGTTAGCTCCTACGAGCAGTACTTC	CASSQDHGVSSYEQYF
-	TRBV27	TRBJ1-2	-	TGTGCCAGCAGTTTGTCACAGGCTAACTATGGCTACACCTTC	CASSLSQANYGYTF
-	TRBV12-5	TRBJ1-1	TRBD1	TGTGCTACGGGACAGGGGAGTCCTGAAGCTTTCTTT	CATGQGSPEAFF
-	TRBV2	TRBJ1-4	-	TGTGCCAGCAGTGAAGCACAGTACCAGTTTTTT	CASSEAQYQFF
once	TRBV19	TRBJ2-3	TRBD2	TGTGCCAGTAGTCCCACTAGCGGAGCTAGCACAGATACGCAGTATTTT	CASSPTSGASTDTQYF
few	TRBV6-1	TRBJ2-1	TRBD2	TGTGCCAGCAGAGTTAGCGGGGGGTCCTACAATGAGCAGTTCTTC	CASRVSGGSYNEQFF
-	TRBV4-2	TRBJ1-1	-	TGTGCCAGCAGCCACCTGACAGGGAACACTGAAGCTTTCTTT	CASSHLTGNTEAFF
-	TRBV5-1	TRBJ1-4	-	TGCGCCAGCAGCTGGACGCCGGGGACTAATGAAAAACTGTTTTTT	CASSWTPGTNEKLFF
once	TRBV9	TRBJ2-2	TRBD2	TGTGCCAGCAAAGGGACTATAGGCAGCGGGGAGCTGTTTTTT	CASKGTIGSGELFF
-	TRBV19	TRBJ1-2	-	TGTGCCAGTAGTATTTCAGACTCCCTAGGAGGCTACACCTTC	CASSISDSLGGYTF
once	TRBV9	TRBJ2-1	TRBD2	TGTGCCAGCAGCGGACGGACTAGCCAGTCCCATGAGCAGTTCTTC	CASSGRTSQSHEQFF
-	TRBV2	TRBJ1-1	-	TGTGCCAGCACTGGGGGGACTGAAGCTTTCTTT	CASTGGTEAFF
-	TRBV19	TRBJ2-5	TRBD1	TGTGCCAGTAGCCGACAGGGCCAAGAGACCCAGTACTTC	CASSRQGQETQYF
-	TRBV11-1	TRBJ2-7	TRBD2	TGTGCCAGCAGCTTCGTAGCGGGGGCCAACTACGAGCAGTACTTC	CASSFVAGANYEQYF
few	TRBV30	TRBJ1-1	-	TGTGCCTGGAGTGTAAGGGTAGGGGACACTGAAGCTTTCTTT	CAWSVRVGDTEAFF
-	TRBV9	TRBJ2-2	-	TGTGCCAGCAGCGTAACTAGCCCTCCTGCCGGGGAGCTGTTTTTT	CASSVTSPPAGELFF
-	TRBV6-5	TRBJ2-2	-	TGTGCCAGCAGTTACGGGGGCGGAAGGGAGCTGTTTTTT	CASSYGGGRELFF
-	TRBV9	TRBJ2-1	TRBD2	TGTGCCAGCAGCGTAGATAGCGGGGGGGCCAATGAGCAGTTCTTC	CASSVDSGGANEQFF
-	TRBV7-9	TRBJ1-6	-	TGTGCCAGCAGTCTGAGGACAGCAGATAATTCACCCCTCCACTTT	CASSLRTADNSPLHF
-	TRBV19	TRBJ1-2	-	TGTGCCAGTAGTATAGCCGTCAGGGCTCACTATGGCTACACCTTC	CASSIAVRAHYGYTF
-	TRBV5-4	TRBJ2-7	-	TGTGCCAGCAGCTTGGATCGGGTCTACGAGCAGTACTTC	CASSLDRVYEQYF
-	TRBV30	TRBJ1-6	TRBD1	TGTGCCTGGACGGGACAGGGTTATAATTCACCCCTCCACTTT	CAWTGQGYNSPLHF
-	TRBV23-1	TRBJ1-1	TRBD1	TGCGCCAGCAGTGTCGTGTGTTGGGACAGGGTTCGCCGTGAAGCTTTCTTT	CASSVVCWDRVRREAFF
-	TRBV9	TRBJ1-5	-	TGTGCCAGCAGCTTCCGGAGGGGCAGTACCTATAGCAATCAGCCCCAGCATTTT	CASSFRRGSTYSNQPQHF
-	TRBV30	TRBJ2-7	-	TGTGCCTGGAGCGTTAGGCGGCGGACAGTTAACTACGAGCAGTACTTC	CAWSVRRRTVNYEQYF
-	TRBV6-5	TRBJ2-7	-	TGTGCCAGCAGTTACTCGGGCAGCTACTACGAGCAGTACTTC	CASSYSGSYYEQYF
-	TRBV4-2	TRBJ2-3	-	TGTGCCAGCAGCCATCCACCCGGGGAGCAGAGCAGCACAGATACGCAGTATTTT	CASSHPPGEQSSTDTQYF
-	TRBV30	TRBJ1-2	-	TGTGCCTGGAGCAGGGACCGAGGCGGGGTTCCGTATGGCTACACCTTC	CAWSRDRGGVPYGYTF
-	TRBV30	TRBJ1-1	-	TGTGCCTGGAGTGTGACGGGGATTGAAGCTTTCTTT	CAWSVTGIEAFF
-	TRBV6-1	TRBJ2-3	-	TGTGCCAGCAGTGCCCCTGGCGGGCGGGCGCGCACAGATACGCAGTATTTT	CASSAPGGRARTDTQYF
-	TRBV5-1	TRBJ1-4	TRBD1	TGCGCCAGCAGCATCGGGACAGGGGGTGGTGAAAAACTGTTTTTT	CASSIGTGGGEKLFF